This TCR beta chain originates from a study of CD8 T cells in ankylosing spondylitis. This CDR3 region has 12 residues. CDR1 DFQATT and CDR2 SNEGSKA come from the germline V gene (reference sequence). With 0 bases removed from V and 6 bases from J, the gap between germline ends came to 9 bases. TCRdb redid the calling of the 5' RACE reads with MiXCR, one entry per CDR3 protein. This repertoire shows fewer than 80,000 distinct CDR3 sequences, approximately 5.3% found once; its top ten account for 2.2%. This clonotype was detected ten times or more. The source material was blood, either unsorted or a sorted T cell fraction (not recorded which). This sequence originates from a male donor with ankylosing spondylitis or in good health (not recorded which). V gene TRBV20-1 combines with J gene TRBJ2-7; D is ambiguous. CDR3 region: CSARDDGFEQYF. CDR3 DNA sequence: TGCAGTGCTAGAGATGACGGTTTCGAGCAGTACTTC.